This T cell receptor beta chain was sequenced in a study of blood T cell repertoires in COVID-19 (dated by TCRdb to about 2020). Regarding the study in general: Collaborator samples came from the United States, Italy and Spain and covered acute and convalescent phases of COVID-19. The material from the prospective study consisted of cDNA or gDNA derived from T cells, B-cell-depleted T cells, or PBMCs. The dataset comprised deeply sampled blood TCRbeta repertoires from subjects exposed to, actively infected with, or recovered from COVID-19. The repertoires were made available in a free public database intended to serve as a resource for research on the immune response to SARS-CoV-2. The samples were drawn from the first 160 participants of the ongoing ImmuneRACE study and from 950 to 1,500 subjects provided by 6 global collaborators. Nearly every sample came with metadata listing a de-identified subject ID, COVID-19 status, age in years and sex. Where available, HLA class I and class II types were obtained from metadata supplied by the sample provider rather than from assay-based typing.

The collaborating institutions used their own protocols to collect whole blood in K2EDTA tubes. Collaborator samples were shipped for TCRbeta analysis as frozen whole blood, isolated PBMCs, or DNA extracted from either sample type. TCRbeta CDR3 regions were amplified from genomic DNA using the immunoSEQ Assay, a bias-controlled multiplex PCR. In the authors' own workflow: Within the assay, amplification of reference gene primers was used to estimate how many nucleated cells each sample contained. Sequence reads were collapsed and filtered to measure the absolute abundance of every unique TCRbeta CDR3 rearrangement. Productive Simpson clonality was computed per sample as the square root of Simpson's diversity index over productive rearrangements. Sourced from immuneACCESS, this table was stored by TCRdb with only in-frame sequences that have V and J called. A share of the clones is absent; for the studies checked, an unresolved V gene accounts for under half, and the remainder has no known explanation. The V and J calls and the clone size are those of that table, but D and trimming were determined from the DNA. The sample table lists about 190,000 clones, roughly four fifths of them with a count of one. About an eighth of the sample belongs to the ten largest clones.

Results the study describes overall, beyond this receptor: Clinical and demographic metadata were provided uncurated, with the amount varying by source and participant.

Note on this clone: There is no known antigen for this receptor. Per-nucleotide qualities are absent, and no much larger clonotype sits a single base away.

Reading from cysteine to phenylalanine, the CDR3 counts 14 amino acids. Only CDR3 DNA remains: 42 bases, in frame from the first base. Trimming costs V 5 bases and J 8 bases, and their ends lie 18 bases apart. The CDR1 and CDR2 encoded by the germline V gene (reference sequence) are SEHNR and FQNEAQ. The sample consisted of peripheral blood. The receptor comes from a woman aged 50 to 65 with acute or convalescent COVID-19. The chain couples TRBV7-9 to TRBJ1-2; the D gene cannot be named for sure. The DNA sequence is as follows: TGTGCCAGCAGCCCCGTCGCGGGGAAAGGAGGCTACACCTTC. It codes for CASSPVAGKGGYTF.